This TCR beta chain was recorded in a study of T-cell memory formation after mild COVID-19. Study-wide points: SARS-CoV-2 specificity of second-wave clones peaking day 37 was unconfirmed.

Each CDR3 protein is one row after TCRdb ran MiXCR on the 5' RACE reads. The repertoire consists of about 360,000 distinct CDR3 sequences, with around 14% occurring once and the leading ten covering around a fifth. The CDR3 runs 15 residues. Germline V lookup: CDR1 SEHNR, CDR2 FQNEAQ (reference sequence). V shed 4 bases, J shed 6 bases, and the junction held 11 bases outside the gene matches. Notes on this clonotype: As yet, its antigen is unknown.

V usage is TRBV7-9 and J usage is TRBJ1-1; TRBD1 agrees at 7 bases. Sequencing input: PBMCs or a T cell subset sorted from them (not recorded which). The clonotype comes from a man aged 18 to 30 who had mild COVID-19 (a few samples of this study predate the infection). Cell type and time point are not known. The CDR3 coding sequence is TGTGCCAGCAGCTCGGCGCTAGAGGGGGCTGCTGAAGCTTTCTTT. The encoded protein is CASSSALEGAAEAFF.